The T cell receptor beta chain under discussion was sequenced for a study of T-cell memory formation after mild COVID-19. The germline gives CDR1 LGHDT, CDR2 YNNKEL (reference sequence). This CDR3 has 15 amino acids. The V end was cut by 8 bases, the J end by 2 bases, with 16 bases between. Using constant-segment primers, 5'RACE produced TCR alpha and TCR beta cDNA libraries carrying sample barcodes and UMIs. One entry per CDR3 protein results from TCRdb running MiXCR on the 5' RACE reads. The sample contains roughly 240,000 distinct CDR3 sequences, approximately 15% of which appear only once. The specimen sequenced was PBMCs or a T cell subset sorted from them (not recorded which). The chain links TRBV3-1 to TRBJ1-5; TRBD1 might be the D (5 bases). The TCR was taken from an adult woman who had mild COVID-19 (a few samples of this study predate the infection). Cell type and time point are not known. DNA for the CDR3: TGTGCCAGCGGTGACGGGGCTATCGGCAATCAGCCCCAGCATTTT. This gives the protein CASGDGAIGNQPQHF.